This T cell receptor beta chain was retrieved from a study of T cell repertoires in cytomegalovirus infection. Study details: Through public TCR beta signatures, both CMV infection and matching HLA type were indicated.

On this clonotype itself: Its target is unknown.

CDR1 is MNHNS, CDR2 SASEGT, per germline. Trimming pared 5 bases from V and 2 bases from J, leaving 18 bases between. The CDR3 extends over 16 amino acids. TCRdb fed the reads into MiXCR, producing one record per CDR3 protein. Among 900,000 to 950,000 distinct CDR3 sequences listed, around 29% were seen once. The sequencing here drew on cultured CD8+ T cells from PBMCs, taken from culture after CMV antigen stimulation. This chain connects TRBV6-1 to TRBJ2-5, with D possibly being TRBD1 (6 bases). The sequence was obtained from a human donor in good health (CMV status not recorded). Some clones in this sample may be carry-over from other donors' samples. In nucleotides, the CDR3 is TGTGCCAGCAGTCCCCGGGTCAGGGGCGTTCAAGAGACCCAGTACTTC. Its translation is CASSPRVRGVQETQYF.